The clone carrying this T cell receptor (beta chain) was seen a handful of times. The read gets to within 3 residues of the CDR3 end, and the germline J gene fills in the rest. The sample comes from a study of T cell clonality in common variable immunodeficiency. Produced via immunoSEQ multiplex PCR; TCRdb's table is partial and in-frame only. The sample includes roughly 42,000 clones, none of them occurring once. Germline assignment: CDR1 KGHSH and CDR2 LQKENI. The length of the CDR3 is 17 residues. The sequencing sample was made of peripheral blood mononuclear cells. The clonotype was recovered from a person aged 18-70 years in good health. The chain recombines TRBV18 with TRBJ1-4; 8 nucleotides agree with TRBD1. The sequenced part of the CDR3 DNA is TGTGCCAGCTCACCATTAGGCACCGGGACAGGCAATTCACCA. The encoded protein is CASSPLGTGTGNSP. The whole CDR3 reads CASSPLGTGTGNSPLFF. Filled out from reference TRBV18 and TRBJ1-4, the complete variable domain reads NAGVMQNPRHLVRRRGQEARLRCSPMKGHSHVYWYRQLPEEGLKFMVYLQKENIIDESGMPKERFSAEFPKEGPSILRIQQVVRGDSAAYFCASSPLGTGTGNSPLFFGSGTQLSVL.